This entry describes one TCR beta chain. The sample holds a few counts of this clone. It lacks a known antigen. Base qualities were left out, and no much larger clone turns up one base away. The data were obtained in a study of cytomegalovirus exposure and HLA in healthy donors (dated by TCRdb to 2016 to 2017). Some background on the complete study: An earlier analysis of approximately 590 of the donors reported approximately 300 Gb of sequence data and around 110 million unique TCR beta sequences from about 200 million T cells. A later analysis re-examined previously published TCR beta repertoires from 610 or so donors and added high-resolution HLA genotyping to investigate patterns of TCR occurrence. The study aimed to test whether signatures of past pathogen exposure could be identified by cataloging public T cell receptors. Donor age, sex, ethnicity and CMV serostatus were compiled alongside the repertoire data. To predict cytomegalovirus infection status, the study brought together high-throughput TCR immunosequencing, statistical association of individual TCRs with disease status, and machine learning. Genome-wide SNP genotypes for about 60% of the roughly 670 donors were used in a later genetic analysis, which treated that subset as a discovery cohort. An early release covering roughly 600 HLA-typed donors comprised roughly 300 gigabases of sequencing data and tens of millions of unique TCR sequences. In addition to the first cohort of 500 to 850 subjects, a separate validation cohort of 120 different subjects was used. All discovery cohort repertoires had been generated using a single sequencing platform. Class I and class II HLA loci were covered by the typing at four-digit resolution. The T cell repertoires of around 730 subjects were profiled by immunosequencing and related to cytomegalovirus serostatus. The number of typed donors differed by locus: roughly 629-640 for A, B, C, DRB1 and DQB1; 522 for DQA1; some 590 for DPA1; and roughly 450 for DPB1. Roughly 5 DR-DQ haplotypes were treated as single units for association and clustering because of strong linkage in the cohort. In an earlier analysis of 587 of the donors, high-throughput TCR beta sequencing was used to judge whether each TCR beta V gene segment behaved as functional or pseudogenic. The genetic ancestry cluster associated with self-reported Caucasian donors included 81% of the roughly 380 genotyped donors. Among roughly 400 genotyped donors of the cohort, an average of around 240,000 unique TCR beta nucleotide sequences was sequenced per donor, of which approximately 19% were non-productive. Rather than drawing on any new phenotypic data, the later analysis identified candidate immune exposures from TCR beta sequences and the way those sequences occurred across donors.

Library prep was done by the immunoSEQ multiplex PCR assay. A mixture of 60 forward primers for TCR Vbeta segments and 13 reverse primers for TCR Jbeta segments was used in the multiplex PCR. Amplification of the CDR3 region of rearranged TCR beta genes was performed with a multiplex PCR assay on genomic DNA. Amplified TCR beta libraries were sequenced as 87-base-pair reads on the Illumina HiSeq System. In the original analysis: Across the 666 repertoires, a later analysis counted approximately 75 million unique TCR beta chains, 8.5 million to 12 million of which were shared by at least two donors. Raw reads were error-corrected and collapsed into unique sequences with a nearest-neighbor algorithm that merged closely related sequences to remove PCR and sequencing errors. Alignment of CDR3 sequences to IMGT reference sequences was used to assign V, D and J gene segments. For a sequence to be retained, at least a six-nucleotide match to both a V gene segment and a J gene segment was required. A rearrangement was called productive if the CDR3 had no stop codons and remained in frame with V and J, and every other rearrangement was called non-productive. CDR3 was defined according to IMGT convention as the region running from the second conserved V-encoded cysteine to the conserved J-encoded phenylalanine. The earlier analysis of some 600 of the donors excluded sequences that lacked an unambiguous match to a single V gene segment. In an earlier analysis of around 600 of the donors, V segments were called functional above 56.7% productive rearrangements and were called segregating when the between-donor standard deviation exceeded 5%. A statistical classification framework was built for diagnosing cytomegalovirus status from the catalog of TCR beta chain sequences. A later analysis assigned V and J genes by comparing TCR nucleotide sequences with IMGT/GENE-DB human TR gene sequences. In a later analysis, CDR3 sequences and most-parsimonious VDJ recombination scenarios were assigned using the TCRdist pipeline. In a later analysis, each TCR beta chain was defined by its CDR3 amino acid sequence together with its V-gene family, and reads without a unique V-gene family were excluded. As a way to deal with suspected cross-contamination and a sequencing artifact, a later analysis dropped 500 to 700 nucleotide sequences that were highly shared and had low generation probability. For each public chain, a later analysis derived a clonal expansion index from normalized ranks of inferred template counts within each repertoire. In a later analysis, generation probabilities were computed using a VDJ recombination model fitted to out-of-frame rearrangements, and the results were checked against IGoR. In a later analysis, hypergeometric tests were used to score TCR-TCR, TCR-HLA and TCR-CMV co-occurrence, with a repertoire-size bias correction applied to TCR pairs. A later analysis estimated false discovery rates by permuting HLA or CMV assignments 20 times. In a later analysis, co-occurring TCRs were grouped with DBSCAN, and TCRdist sequence similarity was added when clustering was performed within HLA-allele-positive subsets. Repertoires with fewer than 30,000 or more than 120,000 public chains were left out of co-occurrence clustering, as were four to six repertoires with anomalous nucleotide sharing. TCRdb limited this immuneACCESS table to in-frame rearrangements with V and J called. A share of clones is missing; checked studies link under half to unresolved V genes, and the rest is unexplained. The V and J calls and the clone size are those of that table, but D and trimming were determined from the DNA. In all, the sample holds more than 80,000 clones, and over 60% of those were seen once. Approximately 8.4% of the sample lies in the top ten.

The cohort was made up of approximately 670 healthy bone marrow donors. All cohort members were sampled while nominally healthy, although unrecorded immune exposures were likely present. Of the roughly 720 cohort members, roughly 300 had positive CMV serostatus and approximately 400 had negative CMV serostatus, and CMV serostatus was not recorded for the donor. Every donor gave a peripheral blood sample, and the peripheral blood mononuclear cells from that sample were used for TCR beta sequencing. Genomic DNA was extracted from the blood cell samples with the Qiagen DNeasy Blood Extraction Kit. Here is what the overall study found, with its caveats: Because counts were too low, seventeen rarely observed V segments, including chromosome 9 orphons, were excluded from the earlier analysis of several hundred of the donors. A total of 150 or so TCR beta chains were listed by the study as associated with cytomegalovirus. CMV serostatus was the only immune exposure information available for the cohort. The classifier was reported to diagnose cytomegalovirus status with high specificity and sensitivity in both the original and validation cohorts. A further reported finding was that TCR beta sequences accurately predicted the HLA-A and HLA-B alleles for most subjects in the first cohort. A later genetic analysis associated a missense DCLRE1C variant with V-gene and J-gene trimming of TCR beta chains, and an independent cohort replicated the association. In a later genetic analysis, fewer N-insertions in productive TCRs were reported among donors in an Asian-associated ancestry cluster than the roughly 670-donor mean. Some IMGT-functional V segments, including TRBV6-2 and TRBV6-3, could not be told apart with the 87-base-pair reads, so those segments were excluded. Most TCR sequences were seen in very few donors, while some public TCRs were found in many individuals. Linkage disequilibrium might explain the correlated functional status among segregating V segments, but an unknown experimental factor could not be excluded. In an earlier analysis of 587 of the donors, most TCR beta V segments appeared in productive rearrangements about 87% or about 30% of the time, broadly matching IMGT annotations. The cohort was sequenced for TCR beta chains only, and without alpha or paired-chain data the features that could be detected were limited. A later analysis found that most CMV-associated TCR beta chains appeared HLA-restricted, with HLA associations seemingly driven largely by CMV exposure. It was suggested by the authors that the approach could potentially be generalized to other disease states and immunological phenotypes. A few of the identified cytomegalovirus-associated TCR beta chains were confirmed in vitro to be specific for cytomegalovirus antigens. A later analysis found that TCR association rates varied across HLA loci, with DRB1 alleles showing the most associated TCRs and HLA-C alleles the fewest. Roughly uniform sequencing depth across donors was assumed in presence/absence analyses, although this assumption may not hold. The sequencing pipeline was judged likely to have produced a cluster of highly shared sequence variants as a technical artifact. Assigning TCR associations to individual alleles was difficult when HLA alleles, especially DR and DQ, strongly co-occurred. In a later analysis, HLA-associated TCR beta chains were found to be more clonally expanded and to have lower generation probabilities than equally common non-associated chains. According to a later analysis, parvovirus B19, influenza, CMV and Epstein-Barr virus appeared linked to several top co-occurrence clusters. In a later analysis, 15,000 to 20,000 TCR beta sequences were associated with specific HLA alleles at a false discovery rate of 0.05. Because some donors lacked HLA typing at each locus, the association tests relied only on the typed subset.

V loses 3 bases, J loses 6 bases, and the germline ends lie 8 bases apart. According to the germline V gene, CDR1 reads SNHLY and CDR2 reads FYNNEI. Including the terminal cysteine and phenylalanine, the CDR3 comprises 13 residues. Just CDR3 DNA is preserved here, 39 bases in frame from base 1. Sequences were obtained from PBMCs. The sequence is built from TRBV2 and TRBJ2-2; no D segment can be confidently identified. This sequence was found in a human donor in good health. The bases read TGTGCCAGCAGTGAGGAGTTGGCCGGGGAGCTGTTTTTT. It is translated as CASSEELAGELFF. With the portions outside the CDR3 filled from the reference TRBV2 and TRBJ2-2 genes, the complete variable region becomes EPEVTQTPSHQVTQMGQEVILRCVPISNHLYFYWYRQILGQKVEFLVSFYNNEISEKSEIFDDQFSVERPDGSNFTLKIRSTKLEDSAMYFCASSEELAGELFFGEGSRLTVL.